This passage covers 18 T cell receptor beta chains from one sample sequenced in a study of blood T cell repertoires in COVID-19. Repertoires were generated with immunoSEQ multiplex PCR, while TCRdb's copy carries only in-frame clones and drops some. Here the sample spans around 500,000 clones, more than 85% being singletons. Material for sequencing was PBMCs or T cells enriched from blood (not recorded which). All receptors come from a woman in her sixties who had recovered from COVID-19.

CDR3 bases: TGTGCCAGCAGTTGGACAGGGGGCGGAAACACCATATATTTT. Its protein is CASSWTGGGNTIYF. The gene calls are TRBV28 and TRBJ1-3; 11 bases match TRBD1. Germline V gene sequence: CDR1 MDHEN, CDR2 SYDVKM. V dropped 4 bases and J dropped 4; count of bases not matched to a gene: 0. The CDR3 covers 14 residues.

The CDR3 sequence: CASSLEGAGNQPQHF. The CDR3 bases are TGTGCCAGCAGCTTAGAAGGGGCCGGCAATCAGCCCCAGCATTTT. The chain uses TRBV11-2 and TRBJ1-5, with D tentatively TRBD1 (5 bases). The CDR3 has 15 residues. With 0 bases removed from V and 2 bases from J, the gap between germline ends came to 8 bases. Germline V lookup: CDR1 SGHAT, CDR2 FQNNGV.

The chain employs TRBV20-1 and TRBJ1-6; 10 positions match TRBD1. Germline lookup yields CDR1 DFQATT and CDR2 SNEGSKA (reference sequence). The CDR3 totals 16 residues. V dropped 3 bases and J dropped 13; count of bases not matched to a gene: 15. CDR3 nucleotides: TGCAGTGCTAGTCGTGCCGGGACAGGGGAATCCGGTCCCCTCCACTTT. Protein product: CSASRAGTGESGPLHF.

The V gene is TRBV5-1, the J gene TRBJ1-4; D is undetermined. V gave up 2 bases and J gave up 0 bases, with 8 bases separating them. In germline, CDR1 is SGHRS, CDR2 YFSETQ. This CDR3 contains 15 residues. The CDR3 reads CASSLNIATNEKLFF. CDR3 sequence (DNA): TGCGCCAGCAGCTTAAATATTGCAACTAATGAAAAACTGTTTTTT.

Of note for this clone: Different DNA sequences within this sample yield the same CDR3. The J gene is TRBJ1-2, the V gene TRBV6-5; no clear D. Germline-derived CDR1 and CDR2 are MNHEY and SVGAGI. V shed 0 bases and J shed 4 bases, with 9 bases lying between them. The CDR3 consists of 14 residues. The CDR3 loop reads CASSYSDRGYGYTF. In DNA form, the CDR3 reads TGTGCCAGCAGTTACTCGGATCGGGGCTATGGCTACACCTTC.

The chain recombines TRBV5-1 with TRBJ2-7, with 7 positions matching TRBD1. This CDR3 has 14 amino acids. In germline, CDR1 is SGHRS, CDR2 YFSETQ. V was pared by 4 bases and J by 3 bases, with 7 bases of the junction left unmatched. The CDR3 is CASSPGQPGYEQYF. CDR3 in DNA: TGCGCCAGCAGCCCGGGACAGCCCGGCTACGAGCAGTACTTC. Full variable domain (remainder filled in from reference TRBV5-1 and TRBJ2-7): KAGVTQTPRYLIKTRGQQVTLSCSPISGHRSVSWYQQTPGQGLQFLFEYFSETQRNKGNFPGRFSGRQFSNSRSEMNVSTLELGDSALYLCASSPGQPGYEQYFGPGTRLTVT.

The gene calls are TRBV18 and TRBJ1-1; D is unresolved. Trimming shortened V by 3 bases and J by 0 bases, and 11 bases separated the two germline ends. Germline V lookup: CDR1 KGHSH, CDR2 LQKENI. This CDR3 has 15 residues. This chain's CDR3 is CASSPAGFMNTEAFF. Written as DNA, the CDR3 is TGTGCCAGCTCACCGGCAGGATTCATGAACACTGAAGCTTTCTTT.

This clone turned up a few times. Because the CDR3's place on the DNA is in doubt, the DNA is left out and the CDR3 is given as listed by TCRdb. The chain joins TRBV10-2 to TRBJ2-1; no check of the table's D call, TRBD2, against the DNA was made. The germline V gene encodes CDR1 WSHSY and CDR2 SAAADI. From its first to its last residue, the CDR3 has 15 amino acids. The CDR3 sequence is CASILGLATYNEQFF.

The chain recombines TRBV4-1 with TRBJ1-3; 7 nucleotides align to TRBD1. V trimming: 0 bases; J trimming: 0 bases; junction bases outside the gene matches: 5. This CDR3 region has 17 residues. CDR1 is MGHRA and CDR2 is YSYEKL in the germline V gene. The DNA for the CDR3 is TGCGCCAGCAGCCAAGAAGGGGGCAGCGGCTCTGGAAACACCATATATTTT. Translating it yields CASSQEGGSGSGNTIYF.

The chain couples TRBV11-2 to TRBJ2-1, with 10 nucleotides matching TRBD2. The CDR3 extends over 16 amino acids. Germline V CDR1 and CDR2: SGHAT, FQNNGV. Losses at the gene ends were 4 bases for V and 4 bases for J; bases not matched to a gene: 7. The CDR3, as DNA: TGTGCCAGCAGCTCCGAGCCGGGACTAGCGTACAATGAGCAGTTCTTC. Its translation: CASSSEPGLAYNEQFF.

This clone was seen only once. The chain recombines TRBV7-2 with TRBJ1-2, with TRBD1 matching 10 bases. Germline lookup yields CDR1 SGHTA and CDR2 FQGNSA. The length of the CDR3 is 15 residues. With 5 bases clipped from V and 5 bases from J, the junction kept 8 bases outside the gene matches. The CDR3 here is CASSRDPGQGYGYTF. The CDR3 DNA reads TGTGCCAGCAGCCGTGACCCGGGACAGGGGTATGGCTACACCTTC.

The chain recombines TRBV2 with TRBJ1-2; TRBD1 is a possible D gene (5 bases). Deletions cut 2 bases from V and 4 bases from J, with 11 bases between. This CDR3 comprises 14 residues. Germline loops: CDR1 SNHLY, CDR2 FYNNEI. The CDR3 loop is CASSEQGVGYGYTF. CDR3 DNA: TGTGCCAGCAGTGAACAGGGTGTCGGCTATGGCTACACCTTC.

The chain uses TRBV19 and TRBJ1-2, with D unclear. V was clipped by 7 bases and J by 8 bases, with 14 bases between them. Germline V gene sequence: CDR1 LNHDA, CDR2 SQIVND (reference sequence). The CDR3 runs to 12 residues. DNA for the CDR3: TGTGCCAGTATAGAAGCCTTGGGCGGCTACACCTTC. Translation gives CASIEALGGYTF.

V is TRBV28 and J is TRBJ2-1; TRBD2 matches 7 bases. The germline V gene encodes CDR1 MDHEN and CDR2 SYDVKM. V gave up 5 bases and J gave up 5 bases; unmatched junction bases: 3. The CDR3 covers 13 residues. DNA of the CDR3: TGTGCCAGCAGTCCCGGGGGGAACAATGAGCAGTTCTTC. The encoded protein is CASSPGGNNEQFF.

The V gene is TRBV18, the J gene TRBJ2-3, with D possibly TRBD1 on 6 matching bases. The CDR3 spans 13 residues. Germline V gene lookup returns CDR1 KGHSH and CDR2 LQKENI. With 3 bases removed from V and 6 bases from J, the gap between germline ends came to 10 bases. The CDR3 DNA follows: TGTGCCAGCTCACCGCACAGGGACGATACGCAGTATTTT. This sequence encodes CASSPHRDDTQYF.

This chain connects TRBV9 to TRBJ2-5; D may be TRBD2 (7 bases). The CDR3 loop spans 15 amino acids. V lost 4 bases and J 5 bases, leaving 18 bases between the germline ends. Per the germline V gene, CDR1 is SGDLS and CDR2 is YYNGEE. The CDR3 loop is CASSPEGGFVETQYF. CDR3 DNA: TGTGCCAGCAGCCCGGAGGGGGGGTTTGTGGAGACCCAGTACTTC. The full variable domain, rest sourced from reference TRBV9 and TRBJ2-5, is DSGVTQTPKHLITATGQRVTLRCSPRSGDLSVYWYQQSLDQGLQFLIQYYNGEERAKGNILERFSAQQFPDLHSELNLSSLELGDSALYFCASSPEGGFVETQYFGPGTRLLVL.

The J gene is TRBJ2-6, the V gene TRBV19; TRBD1 aligns across 9 bases. J gave up 2 bases and V 5 bases, and 10 bases lay outside the gene matches. Germline assignment: CDR1 LNHDA and CDR2 SQIVND (reference sequence). This CDR3 contains 18 residues. CDR3 sequence reads: CASSALGQGKAGANVLTF. In DNA form, the CDR3 reads TGTGCCAGTAGTGCCCTCGGACAGGGGAAAGCTGGGGCCAACGTCCTGACTTTC.

This clone was recorded once. The rearrangement joins TRBV12-5 to TRBJ2-1; 11 nucleotides line up with TRBD1. CDR3 length equals 15 residues. From germline, CDR1 is LGHNT and CDR2 FRNRAP. The J segment lost 7 bases and the V segment lost 5 bases, leaving 7 bases of the junction unmatched. CDR3 bases: TGTGCTAGTGGTCCGGGACAGGGGGTTTTAAATGAGCAGTTCTTC. Translating gives CASGPGQGVLNEQFF.